The rows below give T cell receptor beta chains drawn from one sample of a study of beta chain features in type 1 diabetes. Clones were sequenced by immunoSEQ multiplex PCR, and TCRdb holds only the in-frame ones, with some missing. The table lists 150,000 or so clones, around a tenth of them singletons. The specimen was central memory CD4+ T cells from blood. Source of these receptors: a young man in good health. Each CDR3 is given with its conserved first and last residue. D genes are given only for firm matches. A clone size is listed for some rows: how often the clone was seen (once, few, many), or a class if it is expanded.

J gene: TRBJ2-2; clone size: few; D gene: TRBD2; V gene: TRBV7-2; CDR3 DNA: TGTGCCAGCACCGAAACTAGCGCGACCGGGGAGCTGTTTTTT; CDR3 protein: CASTETSATGELFF
J gene: TRBJ2-7; clone size: few; D gene: .; V gene: TRBV5-1; CDR3 DNA: TGCGCCAGCAGCGCAGGATACTACGAGCAGTACTTC; CDR3 protein: CASSAGYYEQYF
J gene: TRBJ1-2; clone size: few; D gene: .; V gene: TRBV7-2; CDR3 DNA: TGTGCCAGCAGTCCCGGTACCGGTCACTATGGCTACACCTTC; CDR3 protein: CASSPGTGHYGYTF
J gene: TRBJ1-2; clone size: few; D gene: TRBD1; V gene: TRBV5-1; CDR3 DNA: TGCGCCAGCAGCGGACAGGGGAACTATGGCTACACCTTC; CDR3 protein: CASSGQGNYGYTF
J gene: TRBJ2-1; clone size: few; D gene: TRBD2; V gene: TRBV14; CDR3 DNA: TGTGCCAGCAGCCGCCTGACTAGCGGGGGGGCGGGTGAGCAGTTCTTC; CDR3 protein: CASSRLTSGGAGEQFF
J gene: TRBJ1-2; clone size: .; D gene: .; V gene: TRBV4-3; CDR3 DNA: TGCGCCAGCAGCCAAGATCGAGCAGGGCCATACTATGGCTACACCTTC; CDR3 protein: CASSQDRAGPYYGYTF
J gene: TRBJ1-4; clone size: .; D gene: TRBD1; V gene: TRBV6-5; CDR3 DNA: TGTGCCTCCTCAAGGGGGCTTTCGAATGAAAAACTGTTTTTT; CDR3 protein: CASSRGLSNEKLFF
J gene: TRBJ1-4; clone size: .; D gene: TRBD1; V gene: TRBV7-9; CDR3 DNA: TGTGCCAGCAGCGCCCGACAGGGACGTAATGAAAAACTGTTTTTT; CDR3 protein: CASSARQGRNEKLFF
J gene: TRBJ2-1; clone size: few; D gene: TRBD2; V gene: TRBV6-5; CDR3 DNA: TGTGCCAGCAGGCTCACCGGGACTAACACCAATGAGCAGTTCTTC; CDR3 protein: CASRLTGTNTNEQFF
J gene: TRBJ1-2; clone size: few; D gene: .; V gene: TRBV4-2; CDR3 DNA: TGTGCCAGCAGCCAAGAGACAGTGGCCCTCTATGGCTACACCTTC; CDR3 protein: CASSQETVALYGYTF
J gene: TRBJ2-7; clone size: many; D gene: .; V gene: TRBV7-6; CDR3 DNA: TGTGCCAGCAGCTTACGACAGGAATCCTACGAGCAGTACTTC; CDR3 protein: CASSLRQESYEQYF
J gene: TRBJ2-7; clone size: .; D gene: TRBD2; V gene: TRBV9; CDR3 DNA: TGTGCCAGCAGCGTGCCCCGGGGGAGGGTTCGCCACGAGCAGTACTTC; CDR3 protein: CASSVPRGRVRHEQYF
J gene: TRBJ1-4; clone size: .; D gene: .; V gene: TRBV6-1; CDR3 DNA: TGTGCCAGCAGTCACGAGGGGGAACTGTTTTTT; CDR3 protein: CASSHEGELFF
J gene: TRBJ2-7; clone size: few; D gene: .; V gene: TRBV5-1; CDR3 DNA: TGCGCCAGCAGCTTGGGACAGGCTGCCTACGAGCAGTACTTC; CDR3 protein: CASSLGQAAYEQYF
J gene: TRBJ2-5; clone size: .; D gene: TRBD2; V gene: TRBV19; CDR3 DNA: TGTGCCAGTAGCGGACTAGCGGGGAATCAAGAGACCCAGTACTTC; CDR3 protein: CASSGLAGNQETQYF
J gene: TRBJ1-2; clone size: few; D gene: TRBD1; V gene: TRBV6-5; CDR3 DNA: TGTGCCAGCAGTGGGGGACAGGGAGGTCGTGGCTACACCTTC; CDR3 protein: CASSGGQGGRGYTF
J gene: TRBJ2-7; clone size: .; D gene: .; V gene: TRBV28; CDR3 DNA: TGTGCCAGCAGTTTGCAGGGTTACGAGCAGTACTTC; CDR3 protein: CASSLQGYEQYF
J gene: TRBJ2-7; clone size: .; D gene: .; V gene: TRBV9; CDR3 DNA: TGTGCCAGCAGCGTAAATGCGGGGCCCGAGCAGTACTTC; CDR3 protein: CASSVNAGPEQYF
J gene: TRBJ1-4; clone size: few; D gene: .; V gene: TRBV9; CDR3 DNA: TGTGCCAGCAGCGTAGATACAGCTAATGAAAAACTGTTTTTT; CDR3 protein: CASSVDTANEKLFF
J gene: TRBJ2-3; clone size: .; D gene: TRBD2; V gene: TRBV30; CDR3 DNA: TGTGCCTGGAGTCCCGGACTAGCGGGGGCAGATACGCAGTATTTT; CDR3 protein: CAWSPGLAGADTQYF
J gene: TRBJ2-7; clone size: .; D gene: TRBD1; V gene: TRBV28; CDR3 DNA: TGTGCCAGCCGGGGACAGATCTACGAGCAGTACTTC; CDR3 protein: CASRGQIYEQYF
J gene: TRBJ1-4; clone size: few; D gene: .; V gene: TRBV5-6; CDR3 DNA: TGTGCCAGCAGCTTTTACTCGGGGTCGGGTGAAAAACTGTTTTTT; CDR3 protein: CASSFYSGSGEKLFF
J gene: TRBJ2-2; clone size: few; D gene: .; V gene: TRBV19; CDR3 DNA: TGTGCCAGTAATAATAGGCAAACGGGGAACACCGGGGAGCTGTTTTTT; CDR3 protein: CASNNRQTGNTGELFF
J gene: TRBJ2-7; clone size: .; D gene: TRBD2; V gene: TRBV30; CDR3 DNA: TGTGCCTGGACCGACAGGACTAGCGGGAACGAGCAGTACTTC; CDR3 protein: CAWTDRTSGNEQYF
J gene: TRBJ1-2; clone size: few; D gene: .; V gene: TRBV7-2; CDR3 DNA: TGTGCCAGCAGCTTAAATCCGACAGTTAACTATGGCTACACCTTC; CDR3 protein: CASSLNPTVNYGYTF
J gene: TRBJ2-7; clone size: few; D gene: .; V gene: TRBV28; CDR3 DNA: TGTGCCAGCGGCCTGAGACGAGACACCTACGAGCAGTACTTC; CDR3 protein: CASGLRRDTYEQYF
J gene: TRBJ1-5; clone size: .; D gene: .; V gene: TRBV11-1; CDR3 DNA: TGTGCCAGCAGTTACATGTACGATCAGCCCCAGCATTTT; CDR3 protein: CASSYMYDQPQHF
J gene: TRBJ2-7; clone size: few; D gene: TRBD1; V gene: TRBV7-2; CDR3 DNA: TGTGCCAGCAGCTTAGTGACAGGGGGCCAGTACGAGCAGTACTTC; CDR3 protein: CASSLVTGGQYEQYF
J gene: TRBJ2-7; clone size: .; D gene: TRBD1; V gene: TRBV6-1; CDR3 DNA: TGTGCCAGCAGTGAAGTAGGGGGCAGACCTGTCTACGAGCAGTACTTC; CDR3 protein: CASSEVGGRPVYEQYF
J gene: TRBJ2-3; clone size: few; D gene: .; V gene: TRBV5-4; CDR3 DNA: TGTGCCAGCAGCAGCGGACAGTTCACAGATACGCAGTATTTT; CDR3 protein: CASSSGQFTDTQYF
J gene: TRBJ1-4; clone size: .; D gene: .; V gene: TRBV7-3; CDR3 DNA: TGTGCCAGCAGCTCGCTGGGCCTTATTGGTGAAAAACTGTTTTTT; CDR3 protein: CASSSLGLIGEKLFF
J gene: TRBJ2-2; clone size: .; D gene: TRBD2; V gene: TRBV5-6; CDR3 DNA: TGTGCCAGCAGCGTTAGCGGGGGTTCCACCGGGGAGCTGTTTTTT; CDR3 protein: CASSVSGGSTGELFF
J gene: TRBJ1-2; clone size: .; D gene: .; V gene: TRBV7-2; CDR3 DNA: TGTGCCAGCAGCTTAGCCCCGGGAACGACTGTCTCAAACTATGGCTACACCTTC; CDR3 protein: CASSLAPGTTVSNYGYTF
J gene: TRBJ1-1; clone size: .; D gene: TRBD1; V gene: TRBV7-2; CDR3 DNA: TGTGCCAGCAGCTTGGGAGGGACAGGTGAAGCTTTCTTT; CDR3 protein: CASSLGGTGEAFF
J gene: TRBJ2-3; clone size: .; D gene: TRBD2; V gene: TRBV11-2; CDR3 DNA: TGTGCCAGCAGCTTAAAAAGCGGGGGGGGTCTTGGGACAGATACGCAGTATTTT; CDR3 protein: CASSLKSGGGLGTDTQYF
J gene: TRBJ1-2; clone size: few; D gene: TRBD1; V gene: TRBV5-4; CDR3 DNA: TGTGCCAGCAGCGGCGGGACAGGGATTTATGGCTACACCTTC; CDR3 protein: CASSGGTGIYGYTF
J gene: TRBJ2-3; clone size: .; D gene: .; V gene: TRBV5-4; CDR3 DNA: TGTGCCAGCAGCATGTTCGACAGAGACTCGGCAGATACGCAGTATTTT; CDR3 protein: CASSMFDRDSADTQYF
J gene: TRBJ1-4; clone size: few; D gene: .; V gene: TRBV9; CDR3 DNA: TGTGCCAGCAGCCCAACCACACTCCTAGACGAAAAACTGTTTTTT; CDR3 protein: CASSPTTLLDEKLFF
J gene: TRBJ2-7; clone size: .; D gene: TRBD1; V gene: TRBV4-1; CDR3 DNA: TGCGCCAGCAGCTCCGGACAGGGTCTGAACGAGCAGTACTTC; CDR3 protein: CASSSGQGLNEQYF
J gene: TRBJ2-7; clone size: .; D gene: TRBD1; V gene: TRBV11-3; CDR3 DNA: TGTGCCAGCAGCCCGGGACAGGGCCGGTACGAGCAGTACTTC; CDR3 protein: CASSPGQGRYEQYF